One sample yielded the 8 T cell receptor beta chains listed below, sequenced in a study of blood T cell repertoires in COVID-19. Repertoires were generated with immunoSEQ multiplex PCR, while TCRdb's copy carries only in-frame clones and drops some. The sample lists nearly 350,000 clones, approximately 87% seen once, with about 6.3% in the top ten. Material for sequencing was peripheral blood. The receptor set was obtained from a woman between 45 and 60 years old with COVID-19, enrolled during active disease.

This chain connects TRBV20-1 to TRBJ1-1; D unclear. Germline CDR1 and CDR2: DFQATT and SNEGSKA (reference sequence). This CDR3 has 11 residues. CDR3 coding DNA: TGCAGCGGCTCGGGGAACACTGAAGCTTTCTTT. Residues: CSGSGNTEAFF.

The CDR3 region has the DNA TGTGCCAGCAGTGTCACAACAGGGTTTACAGATACGCAGTATTTT. Its protein is CASSVTTGFTDTQYF. This chain joins TRBV2 and TRBJ2-3; perhaps TRBD1 as D (6 bases). Germline assignment: CDR1 SNHLY and CDR2 FYNNEI. With 4 bases removed from V and 3 bases from J, the gap between germline ends came to 14 bases. The CDR3 contains 15 residues.

V and J are TRBV30 and TRBJ1-4; the match to TRBD1 covers 7 bases. V gave up 6 bases and J gave up 2 bases; unmatched junction bases: 3. The CDR3 consists of 13 residues. CDR1 and CDR2 from the germline V gene are GTSNPN and SVGIG (reference sequence). As DNA, the CDR3 is TGTGCCTGCAGGGGGTTTACTAATGAAAAACTGTTTTTT. Its protein product is CACRGFTNEKLFF.

The rearrangement links TRBV9 to TRBJ2-1; D gene uncertain. V was pared by 0 bases and J by 9 bases, with 10 bases between. This CDR3 is built from 13 residues. Per the germline V gene, CDR1 is SGDLS and CDR2 is YYNGEE. This chain's CDR3 is CASSVAVGGEQFF. CDR3 nucleotide sequence: TGTGCCAGCAGCGTAGCTGTCGGTGGTGAGCAGTTCTTC.

The chain carries TRBV2 and TRBJ2-5; 8 positions agree with TRBD1. CDR1 and CDR2 (germline): SNHLY, FYNNEI. This CDR3 is built from 15 residues. V was clipped by 3 bases and J by 5 bases; unmatched bases: 8. The CDR3 spells CASSESPGGTETQYF. In DNA form, the CDR3 reads TGTGCCAGCAGTGAGTCTCCAGGGGGCACGGAGACCCAGTACTTC.

This chain's CDR3 is CASSIRGTAGETQYF. The CDR3, as DNA: TGTGCCAGTAGTATAAGAGGAACCGCGGGGGAGACCCAGTACTTC. V and J are TRBV19 and TRBJ2-5; D is perhaps TRBD2 (6 bases). Germline lookup yields CDR1 LNHDA and CDR2 SQIVND (reference sequence). CDR3 size: 15 residues. V lost 2 bases to trimming and J lost 5 bases, with 15 bases between them. The complete variable domain, with remaining parts taken from reference TRBV19 and TRBJ2-5, reads DGGITQSPKYLFRKEGQNVTLSCEQNLNHDAMYWYRQDPGQGLRLIYYSQIVNDFQKGDIAEGYSVSREKKESFPLTVTSAQKNPTAFYLCASSIRGTAGETQYFGPGTRLLVL.

V is TRBV14 and J is TRBJ2-3, with 8 nucleotides matching TRBD2. Germline assignment: CDR1 SGHDN and CDR2 FVKESK. V trimming: 4 bases; J trimming: 4 bases; junction bases outside the gene matches: 7. The CDR3 covers 15 residues. The CDR3 is CASSPFREGPDTQYF. In DNA form, the CDR3 reads TGTGCCAGCAGCCCCTTCCGGGAGGGCCCAGATACGCAGTATTTT. The full variable domain, with the rest looked up from reference TRBV14 and TRBJ2-3, is EAGVTQFPSHSVIEKGQTVTLRCDPISGHDNLYWYRRVMGKEIKFLLHFVKESKQDESGMPNNRFLAERTGGTYSTLKVQPAELEDSGVYFCASSPFREGPDTQYFGPGTRLTVL.

The chain combines TRBV5-1 with TRBJ2-3; 8 nucleotides agree with TRBD2. The CDR3 loop spans 14 amino acids. The V and J ends lost 4 bases and 3 bases, in that order; junction bases with no gene match: 4. Germline V lookup: CDR1 SGHRS, CDR2 YFSETQ. The CDR3 reads CASSAGTRTDTQYF. CDR3 nucleotide sequence: TGCGCCAGCAGCGCCGGGACTAGAACAGATACGCAGTATTTT.